A selection of T cell receptor beta chains follows, all from one sample in a study of cytomegalovirus exposure and HLA in healthy donors. The table came from immunoSEQ multiplex PCR; TCRdb's copy has only in-frame clones and leaves some out. This table holds approximately 110,000 clones, around 73% found once. Sequenced input: PBMCs. The receptors originated from a man between 60 and 75 years old in good health and CMV-seropositive. CDR3s include the opening cysteine and the closing phenylalanine or tryptophan. The order of the fields is CDR3 length, V gene, clone size, J gene, CDR3 protein. Size tells how often a clone was seen (once, few, many) or the class of an expanded clone, and some rows leave it out.

len: 14; v_gene: TRBV5-1; abundance: NA; j_gene: TRBJ2-7; CDR3aa: CASSLGIQGGEQYF
len: 12; v_gene: TRBV29-1; abundance: NA; j_gene: TRBJ2-1; CDR3aa: CSVISGRERQFF
len: 15; v_gene: TRBV6-5; abundance: NA; j_gene: TRBJ1-5; CDR3aa: CASSYGRGENQPQHF
len: 13; v_gene: TRBV6-1; abundance: NA; j_gene: TRBJ1-5; CDR3aa: CASRNRGDQPQHF
len: 16; v_gene: TRBV19; abundance: NA; j_gene: TRBJ2-1; CDR3aa: CASSISGRGGIDEQFF
len: 15; v_gene: TRBV11-3; abundance: NA; j_gene: TRBJ2-3; CDR3aa: CASSLAPGNTDTQYF
len: 15; v_gene: TRBV7-8; abundance: NA; j_gene: TRBJ2-5; CDR3aa: CASSLVPSGQETQYF
len: 15; v_gene: TRBV5-6; abundance: NA; j_gene: TRBJ1-2; CDR3aa: CASSLGQIANYGYTF
len: 15; v_gene: TRBV6-6; abundance: NA; j_gene: TRBJ2-3; CDR3aa: CASRGTSGSTDTQYF
len: 13; v_gene: TRBV5-5; abundance: NA; j_gene: TRBJ1-2; CDR3aa: CASSLTVDYGYTF
len: 15; v_gene: TRBV7-7; abundance: few; j_gene: TRBJ2-1; CDR3aa: CASSQSRDSDNEQFF
len: 14; v_gene: TRBV7-9; abundance: NA; j_gene: TRBJ1-5; CDR3aa: CASSAGGLGQPQHF
len: 14; v_gene: TRBV4-2; abundance: NA; j_gene: TRBJ1-2; CDR3aa: CASSQDQGDYGYTF
len: 16; v_gene: TRBV5-1; abundance: NA; j_gene: TRBJ2-7; CDR3aa: CASSLTLGQGMDEQYF